This paragraph reports one T cell receptor beta chain. This entry comes from a study of Ad26.COV2.S vaccination and SARS-CoV-2 variants. The CDR3 loop spans 11 amino acids. Germline V gene lookup returns CDR1 LGHDT and CDR2 YNNKEL (reference sequence). V shed 1 base and J 13 bases; nucleotides not matched to a gene: 4. The protocol was immunoSEQ multiplex PCR, while the TCRdb copy is restricted to in-frame clones and leaves out a portion. The repertoire holds nearly 95,000 clones, with approximately 82% as singletons. The chain links TRBV3-1 (or the pseudogene TRBV3-2) to TRBJ2-7; 7 nucleotides line up with TRBD1. The sequence was collected from a human donor who had recovered from COVID-19. The input for sequencing was peripheral blood, taken after recovery from COVID-19. This CDR3 reads CASSQVGGFYF. The DNA of the CDR3 is TGTGCCAGCAGCCAAGTAGGGGGCTTTTACTTC.